Below, 28 T cell receptor beta chains from the same sample are listed, as sequenced in a study of shared clonotypes between healthy human individuals. Sequencing used immunoSEQ multiplex PCR; TCRdb keeps in-frame clones, though not all of them. The data show some 240,000 clones, about 69% seen once. Sequencing was carried out using memory CD4+ T cells sorted from blood. Subset here: CD45RA-negative fraction. Receptors originate from a man between 25 and 39 years old in good health.

The gene calls are TRBV18 and TRBJ2-1; TRBD1 agrees at 8 bases. The CDR3 spans 15 residues. Germline loops: CDR1 KGHSH, CDR2 LQKENI. V was pared by 3 bases and J by 4 bases, with 5 bases of the junction left unmatched. Written as DNA, the CDR3 is TGTGCCAGCTCACCCCGACAGGGGCGGTACAATGAGCAGTTCTTC. This gives the protein CASSPRQGRYNEQFF.

V is TRBV25-1 and J is TRBJ2-1; TRBD2 agrees at 8 bases. This CDR3 is built from 16 residues. Germline lookup yields CDR1 MGHDK and CDR2 SYGVNS. Germline trimming cut 4 bases from V and 1 base from J; bases unmatched to any gene: 6. The CDR3 loop is CASSGASGSSYNEQFF. The CDR3 region has the DNA TGTGCCAGCAGTGGGGCCAGCGGGAGTTCCTACAATGAGCAGTTCTTC.

The chain carries TRBV5-5 and TRBJ2-7, with D perhaps TRBD2 (6 bases). Trimming shortened V by 4 bases and J by 3 bases, and 14 bases separated the two germline ends. Germline assignment: CDR1 SGHKS and CDR2 YYEKEE (reference sequence). The CDR3 length is 14 residues. CDR3 DNA: TGTGCCAGCAGCCAGGGTTGGGGGGACTACGAGCAGTACTTC. Translation gives CASSQGWGDYEQYF.

The chain joins TRBV30 to TRBJ2-7; no definite D call. The V gene lost 1 base and the J gene lost 2 bases, with 9 bases spanning the gap. Germline V CDR1 and CDR2: GTSNPN, SVGIG (reference sequence). The CDR3 sequence is 13 residues long. The CDR3 spells CAWSENTPYEQYF. The CDR3 nucleotides are TGTGCCTGGAGTGAGAACACCCCCTACGAGCAGTACTTC.

The rearrangement uses TRBV2 and TRBJ1-2, with D maybe TRBD1 (5 bases). This CDR3 has 12 residues. CDR1 and CDR2 (germline): SNHLY, FYNNEI. V was clipped by 7 bases and J by 3 bases, with 9 bases between them. CDR3 sequence: CASMGTYYGYTF. CDR3 nucleotide sequence: TGTGCCAGCATGGGGACTTACTATGGCTACACCTTC.

This clone has at least ten counts. Different DNA sequences within this sample yield the same CDR3. V and J are TRBV7-3 and TRBJ2-7; weak D call: TRBD1 (6 bases). The CDR3 contains 13 residues. Trimming pared 1 base from V and 7 bases from J, leaving 11 bases between. CDR1 is SGHTA, CDR2 FQGTGA, per germline. The CDR3 DNA reads TGTGCCAGCAGCTTAAGACCCGACAGGGAGCAGTACTTC. Its translation: CASSLRPDREQYF.

The rearrangement joins TRBV28 to TRBJ2-3; D is unresolved. CDR3 size: 11 residues. Germline lookup yields CDR1 MDHEN and CDR2 SYDVKM. With 6 bases removed from V and 6 bases from J, the gap between germline ends came to 7 bases. This CDR3 reads CASRRRDTQYF. CDR3 coding DNA: TGTGCCAGCAGGAGAAGGGATACGCAGTATTTT.

The chain carries TRBV5-1 and TRBJ2-1; D call uncertain. V was trimmed by 1 base and J by 3 bases, leaving 23 bases between them. The CDR3 length is 19 residues. Germline V gene lookup returns CDR1 SGHRS and CDR2 YFSETQ. CDR3 region: CASSLNSLVVYRNYNEQFF. CDR3 coding DNA: TGCGCCAGCAGCTTGAACTCTTTGGTTGTCTACCGTAACTACAATGAGCAGTTCTTC.

CDR3 region: CASSKLASSTDTQYF. CDR3 bases: TGTGCCAGCAGTAAACTAGCCTCTAGCACAGATACGCAGTATTTT. The V gene is TRBV2, the J gene TRBJ2-3; maybe TRBD2 (6 bases). The CDR3 extends over 15 amino acids. Germline loops: CDR1 SNHLY, CDR2 FYNNEI. Trimming stripped 5 bases from V and 0 bases from J, with 12 bases between.

The chain has TRBV7-2 and TRBJ1-1; D may be TRBD1 (6 bases). Germline V CDR1 and CDR2: SGHTA, FQGNSA. Trimming removed 5 bases at V and 1 base at J, with 23 bases between. The CDR3 runs 18 residues. This chain's CDR3 is CASSSRAGEPSSNTEAFF. The CDR3 DNA reads as TGTGCCAGCAGCAGTAGGGCAGGGGAGCCCTCGTCGAACACTGAAGCTTTCTTT.

This clone was recorded only once. V usage is TRBV10-3 and J usage is TRBJ2-3; 9 bases fit TRBD1. This CDR3 contains 15 residues. Germline V gene lookup returns CDR1 ENHRY and CDR2 SYGVKD. The junction had 2 bases not matched to a gene; V was cut back by 2 bases and J by 2 bases. For the CDR3, the DNA is TGTGCCATCAGTGAGGGGACAGGGCACACAGATACGCAGTATTTT. Translation: CAISEGTGHTDTQYF.

V gene TRBV4-1 combines with J gene TRBJ2-5; 12 bases line up with TRBD2. The CDR3 sequence is 19 residues long. From germline, CDR1 is MGHRA and CDR2 YSYEKL. The ends lost 1 base at V and 5 bases at J; junction bases unmatched: 14. The CDR3 region is CASSQGSASGRALGETQYF. The CDR3 coding sequence is TGCGCCAGCAGCCAAGGGTCGGCTAGCGGGAGGGCCCTAGGGGAGACCCAGTACTTC.

The CDR3: CASSLDGPSYEQYF. DNA of the CDR3: TGCGCCAGCAGCTTAGACGGTCCCTCCTACGAGCAGTACTTC. The rearrangement links TRBV5-1 to TRBJ2-7; D unresolved. This CDR3 is built from 14 residues. The germline gives CDR1 SGHRS, CDR2 YFSETQ. V lost 2 bases to trimming and J lost 0 bases, with 9 bases between them.

V is TRBV4-3 and J is TRBJ2-7; D uncertain. V was clipped by 4 bases and J by 3 bases, with 7 bases between them. Germline V lookup: CDR1 LGHNA, CDR2 YSLEER. The CDR3 is 12 amino acids. CDR3 amino acids: CASSPDRYEQYF. Here the CDR3 DNA reads TGCGCCAGCAGCCCGGACCGCTACGAGCAGTACTTC.

In regard to this clone: This specimen includes other DNA sequences encoding the same CDR3. J is TRBJ2-7 and V is TRBV19, with unresolved D. Germline lookup yields CDR1 LNHDA and CDR2 SQIVND (reference sequence). CDR3 length: 11 residues. V lost 5 bases and J lost 5, with 7 bases in between. Here the CDR3 reads CASSRWNEQYF. The CDR3 nucleotides read TGTGCCAGTAGTCGGTGGAACGAGCAGTACTTC.

V gene TRBV9 combines with J gene TRBJ2-2; D not resolved. From germline, CDR1 is SGDLS and CDR2 YYNGEE. The CDR3 is 15 residues long. Trimming pared 0 bases from V and 4 bases from J, leaving 10 bases between. CDR3 DNA sequence: TGTGCCAGCAGCGTAGGTGGAGCCTTCACCGGGGAGCTGTTTTTT. It codes for CASSVGGAFTGELFF.

This chain links TRBV10-2 with TRBJ2-1, with unresolved D. Trimming pared 3 bases from V and 5 bases from J, leaving 11 bases between. Germline CDR1 WSHSY, CDR2 SAAADI. This CDR3 has 14 amino acids. Here the CDR3 DNA reads TGCGCCAGCAGTGAAATCGGGCGGAACAATGAGCAGTTCTTC. It is translated as CASSEIGRNNEQFF.

The V gene is TRBV28, the J gene TRBJ2-1; 8 bases line up with TRBD1. The J segment lost 4 bases and the V segment lost 8 bases, leaving 4 bases of the junction unmatched. This CDR3 spans 13 amino acids. Germline CDR1 MDHEN, CDR2 SYDVKM. CDR3 in DNA: TGTGCCAGCCAAAACAGGGGGTACAATGAGCAGTTCTTC. The encoded protein is CASQNRGYNEQFF.

This clone was seen only a few times. This chain links TRBV4-3 with TRBJ2-7; the D is unclear. V shed 0 bases and J shed 3 bases, with 18 bases lying between them. Germline V lookup: CDR1 LGHNA, CDR2 YSLEER. The CDR3 is 17 residues long. The CDR3 nucleotides read TGCGCCAGCAGCCAAGATTGGGGTGAGATCCGGGTCTACGAGCAGTACTTC. Protein: CASSQDWGEIRVYEQYF.

The V gene is TRBV30, the J gene TRBJ2-1; D call uncertain. There are 14 residues in the CDR3. V lost 0 bases and J 4 bases, leaving 10 bases between the germline ends. Germline CDR1 is GTSNPN and CDR2 is SVGIG (reference sequence). In DNA form, the CDR3 reads TGTGCCTGGAGTGTTTTAGCTCTATACAATGAGCAGTTCTTC. This translates into CAWSVLALYNEQFF.

The chain links TRBV7-6 to TRBJ2-1; TRBD2 matches at 11 bases. This CDR3 has 16 residues. With 4 bases clipped from V and 7 bases from J, the junction kept 9 bases outside the gene matches. The germline gives CDR1 SGHVS, CDR2 FNYEAQ. The CDR3: CASSSPLAGGRNEQFF. DNA of the CDR3: TGTGCCAGCAGCTCCCCGCTAGCGGGAGGTCGAAATGAGCAGTTCTTC. Using reference TRBV7-6 and TRBJ2-1 for the parts outside the CDR3, the full variable domain is GAGVSQSPRYKVTKRGQDVALRCDPISGHVSLYWYRQALGQGPEFLTYFNYEAQQDKSGLPNDRFSAERPEGSISTLTIQRTEQRDSAMYRCASSSPLAGGRNEQFFGPGTRLTVL.

The rearrangement links TRBV6-1 to TRBJ2-1; D gene ambiguous. The CDR3 totals 15 residues. From germline, CDR1 is MNHNS and CDR2 SASEGT. The V gene lost 2 bases and the J gene lost 8 bases, with 16 bases spanning the gap. CDR3 nucleotide sequence: TGTGCCAGCAGTGAAATTGCTAGTCATTCGCATGAGCAGTTCTTC. This sequence encodes CASSEIASHSHEQFF.

The chain employs TRBV7-2 and TRBJ2-7; 8 nucleotides match TRBD2. The V gene end was trimmed by 7 bases and the J gene end by 2 bases; junction bases not matched to a gene: 4. Per germline, CDR1 SGHTA and CDR2 FQGNSA. The CDR3 has 13 amino acids. This CDR3 is CASTPGGAYEQYF. CDR3 DNA sequence: TGTGCCAGCACCCCGGGAGGGGCCTACGAGCAGTACTTC.

V is TRBV25-1 and J is TRBJ2-3; TRBD2 might be the D (5 bases). The length of the CDR3 is 14 residues. Germline V gene lookup returns CDR1 MGHDK and CDR2 SYGVNS. Trimming cost V 0 bases and J 3 bases, with 7 bases left between them. CDR3 in DNA: TGTGCCAGCAGTGAATACCTAGCAACAGATACGCAGTATTTT. Amino acids: CASSEYLATDTQYF.

The V gene is TRBV29-1, the J gene TRBJ2-2; TRBD2 is a possible D gene (6 bases). The CDR3 sequence is 14 residues long. V was pared by 4 bases and J by 3 bases, with 12 bases between. Germline assignment: CDR1 SQVTM and CDR2 ANQGSEA. CDR3 loop: CSVAVGGDTGELFF. In nucleotides, the CDR3 is TGCAGCGTTGCGGTGGGAGGAGACACCGGGGAGCTGTTTTTT.

This clone was seen once. V and J are TRBV6-1 and TRBJ2-7; D unclear. V lost 2 bases to trimming and J lost 2 bases, with 10 bases between them. In germline, CDR1 is MNHNS, CDR2 SASEGT. The CDR3 totals 14 residues. The CDR3 region has the DNA TGTGCCAGCAGTGAAATGGCAGGCCCCTACGAGCAGTACTTC. As protein: CASSEMAGPYEQYF.

Concerning this clone: The same CDR3 arises from other DNA sequences in this sample as well. This rearrangement joins TRBV5-1 to TRBJ2-1, with a possible D match to TRBD1 (5 bases). Germline CDR1 SGHRS, CDR2 YFSETQ. Deletions cut 1 base from V and 0 bases from J, with 8 bases between. The CDR3 length is 15 residues. The CDR3 reads CASSLRQGSYNEQFF. DNA for the CDR3: TGCGCCAGCAGCTTGCGGCAGGGCTCCTACAATGAGCAGTTCTTC.

V usage is TRBV7-2 and J usage is TRBJ1-1, with D uncertain. Germline lookup yields CDR1 SGHTA and CDR2 FQGNSA. This CDR3 is built from 13 residues. Trimming took 5 bases from V and 3 from J, leaving 10 bases between them. The CDR3 spells CASSPYGHTEAFF. In DNA, the CDR3 is TGTGCCAGCAGCCCCTATGGACACACTGAAGCTTTCTTT. The whole variable domain, filled in from reference TRBV7-2 and TRBJ1-1, reads GAGVSQSPSNKVTEKGKDVELRCDPISGHTALYWYRQSLGQGLEFLIYFQGNSAPDKSGLPSDRFSAERTGGSVSTLTIQRTQQEDSAVYLCASSPYGHTEAFFGQGTRLTVV.